The rows below give T cell receptor beta chains drawn from one sample of a study of beta chain features in type 1 diabetes. Data came from immunoSEQ multiplex PCR; TCRdb stores just in-frame clones and leaves some out. The top ten clones hold approximately 0.046% of a sample with almost 350,000 clones, around a fifth of them seen once. The material sequenced was naive CD4+ T cells from blood. These receptors were taken from a woman younger than 30 in good health. CDR3s include the opening cysteine and the closing phenylalanine or tryptophan. The order of the fields is clone size, J gene, D gene, V gene, CDR3 protein, CDR3 DNA. D genes are given only for firm matches. Expanded clones get a size class; other rows say once, few or many, or leave the size out.

few,TRBJ2-5,TRBD2,TRBV29-1,CSETSGETQYF,TGCAGCGAAACTAGCGGGGAGACCCAGTACTTC
NA,TRBJ2-7,TRBD2,TRBV5-1,CASKAGGSYEQYF,TGCGCCAGCAAAGCGGGGGGATCCTACGAGCAGTACTTC
few,TRBJ1-5,NA,TRBV30,CAWTTPGLSNQPQHF,TGTGCCTGGACCACCCCGGGACTGTCCAATCAGCCCCAGCATTTT
few,TRBJ1-5,NA,TRBV25-1,CASSAPRDQPQHF,TGTGCCAGCAGTGCCCCCAGGGATCAGCCCCAGCATTTT
NA,TRBJ2-5,TRBD2,TRBV5-1,CASIPTSGSFETQYF,TGCGCCAGCATCCCGACTAGCGGGAGTTTTGAGACCCAGTACTTC
few,TRBJ1-2,NA,TRBV6-5,CASSYDTGNYGYTF,TGTGCCAGCAGTTACGACACAGGGAACTATGGCTACACCTTC
few,TRBJ2-7,TRBD2,TRBV7-9,CASSLDTGTSGTHEQYF,TGTGCCAGCAGCTTAGACACTGGGACTAGCGGGACCCACGAGCAGTACTTC
once,TRBJ1-1,NA,TRBV30,CAWSGLAGRVGAFF,TGTGCCTGGAGCGGCTTGGCAGGGCGAGTCGGGGCTTTCTTT
NA,TRBJ2-3,NA,TRBV27,CASSLGWAGDTQYF,TGTGCCAGCAGTTTGGGGTGGGCGGGGGATACGCAGTATTTT
few,TRBJ1-5,NA,TRBV14,CASSQGLNQPQHF,TGTGCCAGCAGCCAGGGACTTAATCAGCCCCAGCATTTT